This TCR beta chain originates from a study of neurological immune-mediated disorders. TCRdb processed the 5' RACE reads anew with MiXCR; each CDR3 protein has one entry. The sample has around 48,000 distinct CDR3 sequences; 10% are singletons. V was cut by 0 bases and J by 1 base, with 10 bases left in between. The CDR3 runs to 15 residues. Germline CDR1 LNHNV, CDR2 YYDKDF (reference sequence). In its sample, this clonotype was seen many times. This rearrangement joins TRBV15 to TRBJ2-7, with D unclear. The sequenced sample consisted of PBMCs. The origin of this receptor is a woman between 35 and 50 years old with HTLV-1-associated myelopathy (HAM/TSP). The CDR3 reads CATSRDPAYSYEQYF. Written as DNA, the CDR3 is TGTGCCACCAGCAGAGATCCGGCATATTCCTACGAGCAGTACTTC. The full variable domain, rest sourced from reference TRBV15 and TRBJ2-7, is DAMVIQNPRYQVTQFGKPVTLSCSQTLNHNVMYWYQQKSSQAPKLLFHYYDKDFNNEADTPDNFQSRRPNTSFCFLDIRSPGLGDTAMYLCATSRDPAYSYEQYFGPGTRLTVT.